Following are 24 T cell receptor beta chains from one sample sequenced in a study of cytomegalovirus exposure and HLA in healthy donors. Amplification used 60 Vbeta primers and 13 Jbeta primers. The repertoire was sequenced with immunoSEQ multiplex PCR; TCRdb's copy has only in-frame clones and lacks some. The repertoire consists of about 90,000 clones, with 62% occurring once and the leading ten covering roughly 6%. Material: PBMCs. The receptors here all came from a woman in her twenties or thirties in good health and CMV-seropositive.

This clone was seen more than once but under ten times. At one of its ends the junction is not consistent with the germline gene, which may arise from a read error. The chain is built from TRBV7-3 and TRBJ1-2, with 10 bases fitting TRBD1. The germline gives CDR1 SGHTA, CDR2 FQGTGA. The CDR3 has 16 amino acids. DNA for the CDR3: TGTGCCAGCGCACCATCGGGGGACAGGGGCCACTATGGCTACCCCTTC. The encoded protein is CASAPSGDRGHYGYPF.

The CDR3 DNA is TGTGCCAGTACTGCACGGACAGGAGTGAACACTGAAGCTTTCTTT. It codes for CASTARTGVNTEAFF. The V gene is TRBV19, the J gene TRBJ1-1, with 7 positions matching TRBD1. V lost 7 bases and J lost 0; bases outside the gene matches: 8. Germline V CDR1 and CDR2: LNHDA, SQIVND (reference sequence). This CDR3 is 15 amino acids long.

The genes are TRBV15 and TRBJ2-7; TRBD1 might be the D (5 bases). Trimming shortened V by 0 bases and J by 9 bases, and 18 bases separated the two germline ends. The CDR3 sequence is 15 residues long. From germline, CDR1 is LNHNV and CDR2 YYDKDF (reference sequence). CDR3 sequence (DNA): TGTGCCACCAGCAGAGACCAGGGTATCCTAGTCCGGCAGTACTTC. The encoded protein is CATSRDQGILVRQYF.

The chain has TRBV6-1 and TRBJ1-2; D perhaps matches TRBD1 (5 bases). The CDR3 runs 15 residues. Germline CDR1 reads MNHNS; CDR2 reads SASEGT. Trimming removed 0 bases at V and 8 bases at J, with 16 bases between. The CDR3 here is CASSEAPGGVGGYTF. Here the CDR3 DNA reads TGTGCCAGCAGTGAAGCCCCGGGAGGGGTAGGGGGCTACACCTTC.

Here the CDR3 DNA reads TGCGCCAGCAGAGCTGACAGGGAGAGGAGCTACACCTTC. Protein: CASRADRERSYTF. The chain employs TRBV5-1 and TRBJ1-2; 7 nucleotides align to TRBD1. V was clipped by 5 bases and J by 9 bases; unmatched bases: 10. The germline V gene encodes CDR1 SGHRS and CDR2 YFSETQ. The CDR3 has 13 residues.

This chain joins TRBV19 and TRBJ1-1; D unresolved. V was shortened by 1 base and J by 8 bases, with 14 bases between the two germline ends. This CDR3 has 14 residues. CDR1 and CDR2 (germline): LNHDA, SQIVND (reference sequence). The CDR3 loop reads CASSIGAGPKEAFF. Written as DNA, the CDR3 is TGTGCCAGTAGTATAGGCGCAGGCCCTAAAGAAGCTTTCTTT.

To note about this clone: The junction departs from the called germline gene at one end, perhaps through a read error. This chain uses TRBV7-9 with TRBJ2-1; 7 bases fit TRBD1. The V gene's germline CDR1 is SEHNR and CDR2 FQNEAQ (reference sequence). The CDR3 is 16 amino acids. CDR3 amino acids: CSSRPGQSRSYNEQFF. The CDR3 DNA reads TGTTCCAGCAGACCGGGACAGTCACGCTCCTACAATGAGCAGTTCTTC.

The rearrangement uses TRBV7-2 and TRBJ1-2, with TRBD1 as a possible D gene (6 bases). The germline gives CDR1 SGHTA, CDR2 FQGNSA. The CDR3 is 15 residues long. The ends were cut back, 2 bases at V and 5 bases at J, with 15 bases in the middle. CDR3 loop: CASSLSAQGPYGYTF. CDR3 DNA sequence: TGTGCCAGCAGCTTATCGGCTCAGGGGCCATATGGCTACACCTTC. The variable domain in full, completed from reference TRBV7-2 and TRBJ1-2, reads GAGVSQSPSNKVTEKGKDVELRCDPISGHTALYWYRQSLGQGLEFLIYFQGNSAPDKSGLPSDRFSAERTGGSVSTLTIQRTQQEDSAVYLCASSLSAQGPYGYTFGSGTRLTVV.

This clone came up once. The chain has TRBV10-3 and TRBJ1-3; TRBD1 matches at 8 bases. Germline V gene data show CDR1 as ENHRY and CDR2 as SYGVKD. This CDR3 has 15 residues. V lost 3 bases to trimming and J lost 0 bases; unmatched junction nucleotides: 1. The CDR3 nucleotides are TGTGCCATCAGTGAAGGACAGGGCTCTGGAAACACCATATATTTT. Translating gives CAISEGQGSGNTIYF.

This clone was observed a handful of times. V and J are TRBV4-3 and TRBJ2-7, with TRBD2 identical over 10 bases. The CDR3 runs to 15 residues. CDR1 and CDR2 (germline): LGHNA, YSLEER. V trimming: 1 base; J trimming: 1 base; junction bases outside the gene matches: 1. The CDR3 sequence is CASSQVAGGSYEQYF. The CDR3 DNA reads TGCGCCAGCAGCCAAGTAGCGGGGGGATCCTACGAGCAGTACTTC.

This chain's CDR3 is CASSLPSSSYEQYF. The CDR3 coding sequence is TGTGCCAGCAGCTTACCCTCTAGCTCCTACGAGCAGTACTTC. This chain uses TRBV7-2 with TRBJ2-5; D call uncertain. The J call is uncertain, as TRBJ2-7 better fits the DNA end. Germline CDR1 reads SGHTA; CDR2 reads FQGNSA. This CDR3 is built from 14 residues.

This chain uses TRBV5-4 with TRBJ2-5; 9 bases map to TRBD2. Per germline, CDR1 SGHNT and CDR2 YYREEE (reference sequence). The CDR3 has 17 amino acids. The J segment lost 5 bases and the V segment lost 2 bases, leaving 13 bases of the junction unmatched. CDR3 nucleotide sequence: TGTGCCAGCAGCTTAGGTGGTCTAGCGGGGCTCAGGGAGACCCAGTACTTC. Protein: CASSLGGLAGLRETQYF.

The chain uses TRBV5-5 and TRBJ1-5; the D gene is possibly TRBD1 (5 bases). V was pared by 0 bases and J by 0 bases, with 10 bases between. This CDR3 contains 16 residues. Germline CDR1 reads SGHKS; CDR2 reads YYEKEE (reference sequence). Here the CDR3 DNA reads TGTGCCAGCAGCTTGGGGGGTAGGGGTAGCAATCAGCCCCAGCATTTT. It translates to CASSLGGRGSNQPQHF.

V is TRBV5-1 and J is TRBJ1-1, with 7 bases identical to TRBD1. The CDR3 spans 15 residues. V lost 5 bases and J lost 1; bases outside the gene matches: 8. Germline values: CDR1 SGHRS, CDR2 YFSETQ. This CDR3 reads CASRRTGAQNTEAFF. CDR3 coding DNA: TGCGCCAGCAGGCGAACAGGGGCCCAGAACACTGAAGCTTTCTTT.

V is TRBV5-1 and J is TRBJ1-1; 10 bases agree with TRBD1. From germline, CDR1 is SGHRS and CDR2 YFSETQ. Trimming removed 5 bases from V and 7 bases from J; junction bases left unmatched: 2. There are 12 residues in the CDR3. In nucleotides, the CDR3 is TGCGCCAGCAGGGGACAGGGGATTGAAGCTTTCTTT. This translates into CASRGQGIEAFF.

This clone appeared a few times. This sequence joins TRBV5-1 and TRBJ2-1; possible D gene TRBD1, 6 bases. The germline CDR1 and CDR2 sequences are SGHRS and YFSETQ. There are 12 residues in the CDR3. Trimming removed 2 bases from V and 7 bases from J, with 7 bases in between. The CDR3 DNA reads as TGCGCCAGCAGCTTACAGGGAAATGAGCAGTTCTTC. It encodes CASSLQGNEQFF. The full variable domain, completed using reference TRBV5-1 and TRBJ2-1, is KAGVTQTPRYLIKTRGQQVTLSCSPISGHRSVSWYQQTPGQGLQFLFEYFSETQRNKGNFPGRFSGRQFSNSRSEMNVSTLELGDSALYLCASSLQGNEQFFGPGTRLTVL.

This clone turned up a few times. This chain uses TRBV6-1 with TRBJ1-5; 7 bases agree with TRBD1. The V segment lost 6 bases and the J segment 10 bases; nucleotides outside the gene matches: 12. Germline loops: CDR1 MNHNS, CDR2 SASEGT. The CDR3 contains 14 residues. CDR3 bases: TGTGCCAGCAGGACGGGACAGAGCTTTGATCCCCAGCATTTT. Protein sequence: CASRTGQSFDPQHF.

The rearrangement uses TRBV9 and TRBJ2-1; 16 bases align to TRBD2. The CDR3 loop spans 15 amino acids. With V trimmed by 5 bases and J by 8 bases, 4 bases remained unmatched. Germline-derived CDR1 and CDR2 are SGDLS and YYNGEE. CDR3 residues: CASSAGTSGGDEQFF. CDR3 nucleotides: TGTGCCAGCAGTGCCGGGACTAGCGGGGGGGATGAGCAGTTCTTC.

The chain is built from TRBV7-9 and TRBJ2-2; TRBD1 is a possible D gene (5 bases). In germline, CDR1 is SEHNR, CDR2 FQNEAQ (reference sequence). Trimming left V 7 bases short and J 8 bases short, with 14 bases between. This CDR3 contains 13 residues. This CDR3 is CASIEAGRGELFF. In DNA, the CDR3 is TGTGCCAGCATCGAGGCAGGGCGTGGGGAGCTGTTTTTT.

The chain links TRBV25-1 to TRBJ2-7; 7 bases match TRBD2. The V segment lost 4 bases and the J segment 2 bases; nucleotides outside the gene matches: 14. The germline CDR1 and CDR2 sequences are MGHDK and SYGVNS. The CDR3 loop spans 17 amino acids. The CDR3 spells CASSVGFGAGNAYEQYF. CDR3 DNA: TGTGCCAGCAGTGTGGGATTCGGAGCGGGGAACGCCTACGAGCAGTACTTC.

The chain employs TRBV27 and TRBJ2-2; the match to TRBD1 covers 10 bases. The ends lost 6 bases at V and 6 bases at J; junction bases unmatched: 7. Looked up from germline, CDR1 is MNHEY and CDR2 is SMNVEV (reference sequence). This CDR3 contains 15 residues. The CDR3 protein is CASSSPTGGSGELFF. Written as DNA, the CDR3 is TGTGCCAGCAGCTCTCCGACAGGGGGCTCCGGGGAGCTGTTTTTT.

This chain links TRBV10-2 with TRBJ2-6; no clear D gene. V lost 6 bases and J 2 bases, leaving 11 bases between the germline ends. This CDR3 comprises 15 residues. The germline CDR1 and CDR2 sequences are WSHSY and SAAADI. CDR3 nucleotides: TGCGCCAGCAGCCCGACTGATGCTGGGGCCAACGTCCTGACTTTC. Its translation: CASSPTDAGANVLTF.

Here the CDR3 reads CASSSGQGATTDTQYF. In nucleotides, the CDR3 is TGCGCCAGCAGCTCAGGACAGGGGGCGACCACAGATACGCAGTATTTT. The rearrangement uses TRBV5-1 and TRBJ2-3, with 11 bases aligning to TRBD1. J lost 2 bases, V lost 3 bases, and 5 bases had no gene match. This CDR3 is built from 16 residues. Germline CDR1 and CDR2: SGHRS and YFSETQ.

The CDR3 region has the DNA TGTGCCAGCAGCTTGGATTCAATGAACACTGAAGCTTTCTTT. The encoded protein is CASSLDSMNTEAFF. The V call is TRBV5-4, the J call TRBJ1-1; D remains ambiguous. The ends were cut back, 0 bases at V and 0 bases at J, with 6 bases in the middle. Germline lookup yields CDR1 SGHNT and CDR2 YYREEE (reference sequence). This CDR3 has 14 amino acids.